The 18 T cell receptor beta chains listed next were all sequenced from one sample in a study of OX40 agonist ivuxolimab in advanced cancers. This table comes from immunoSEQ multiplex PCR, and its TCRdb copy is limited to in-frame clones, with some not included. The profile shows roughly 70,000 clones, around 88% of them singletons. The sample in question was CD4+ or CD8+ T cells sorted from blood, obtained in a trial of the OX40 agonist ivuxolimab. The source is an adult with an advanced solid tumor such as melanoma, head and neck, liver or kidney cancer.

The chain recombines TRBV6-5 with TRBJ2-1; tentatively, D is TRBD2 (5 bases). CDR3 length: 15 residues. The V end was cut by 5 bases, the J end by 1 base, with 12 bases between. Germline loops: CDR1 MNHEY, CDR2 SVGAGI. Here the CDR3 reads CASSPSFVSYNEQFF. CDR3 in DNA: TGTGCCAGCAGTCCTAGCTTCGTATCCTACAATGAGCAGTTCTTC.

The chain has TRBV6-5 and TRBJ2-1, with TRBD1 matching 9 bases. This CDR3 is 14 amino acids long. Germline V gene data show CDR1 as MNHEY and CDR2 as SVGAGI. Trimming removed 6 bases from V and 4 bases from J; junction bases left unmatched: 4. The CDR3 loop is CASSGDRAYNEQFF. The CDR3 nucleotides are TGTGCCAGCAGCGGGGACAGGGCTTACAATGAGCAGTTCTTC.

This rearrangement joins TRBV5-4 to TRBJ1-2, with TRBD1 as a possible D gene (6 bases). The CDR3 covers 14 residues. Germline-derived CDR1 and CDR2 are SGHNT and YYREEE (reference sequence). Trimming pared 7 bases from V and 0 bases from J, leaving 13 bases between. CDR3 coding DNA: TGTGCCAGCGCCGACAGGTTAGCTAACTATGGCTACACCTTC. Translating it yields CASADRLANYGYTF.

V and J are TRBV6-6 and TRBJ1-1; no firm D call. The CDR3 contains 13 residues. V was clipped by 7 bases and J by 5 bases, with 14 bases between them. Germline V gene sequence: CDR1 MNHNY, CDR2 SVGAGI (reference sequence). CDR3 sequence: CASINQAPTEAFF. In DNA, the CDR3 is TGTGCCAGCATCAACCAGGCGCCTACTGAAGCTTTCTTT.

As regards this clone: A junction end diverges from the germline sequence, so it may reflect a read error. This chain uses TRBV5-8 with TRBJ2-5; D perhaps matches TRBD2 (7 bases). Germline values: CDR1 SGHTS, CDR2 YDEGEE. This CDR3 contains 16 residues. CDR3 nucleotides: TGTGCCAGCACCTCATTACAGGCTACAGGGAGGGAGATCCAGTACTTC. It is translated as CASTSLQATGREIQYF.

The J gene is TRBJ2-7, the V gene TRBV28; the D gene is possibly TRBD1 (5 bases). The CDR3 is made up of 13 amino acids. V dropped 1 base and J dropped 7 bases, with 11 bases sitting between them. Germline lookup yields CDR1 MDHEN and CDR2 SYDVKM. The chain's CDR3 is CASSLFSGWEQYF. The CDR3 nucleotides are TGTGCCAGCAGTTTATTCTCAGGGTGGGAGCAGTACTTC. Together with reference TRBV28 and TRBJ2-7, the CDR3 gives the full variable domain: DVKVTQSSRYLVKRTGEKVFLECVQDMDHENMFWYRQDPGLGLRLIYFSYDVKMKEKGDIPEGYSVSREKKERFSLILESASTNQTSMYLCASSLFSGWEQYFGPGTRLTVT.

This clone has only a few counts. The rearrangement uses TRBV4-1 and TRBJ1-1, with D tentatively TRBD1 (6 bases). There are 16 residues in the CDR3. Germline V CDR1 and CDR2: MGHRA, YSYEKL. Trimming left V 0 bases short and J 4 bases short, with 15 bases between. CDR3: CASSQEGIGTSTEAFF. DNA of the CDR3: TGCGCCAGCAGCCAAGAGGGAATTGGGACAAGCACTGAAGCTTTCTTT.

This clone was detected a few times. Written as DNA, the CDR3 is TGTGCCAGCAGCTTGGCCTTGGGACAGGGAACAGATACGCAGTATTTT. Residues: CASSLALGQGTDTQYF. The chain carries TRBV5-4 and TRBJ2-3, with TRBD1 matching 9 bases. V lost 0 bases, J lost 3 bases, and 5 bases stayed unmatched. Germline V lookup: CDR1 SGHNT, CDR2 YYREEE (reference sequence). The CDR3 runs 16 residues.

This sequence joins TRBV28 and TRBJ1-5; the match to TRBD1 covers 7 bases. Germline trimming cut 6 bases from V and 9 bases from J; bases unmatched to any gene: 11. The germline CDR1 and CDR2 sequences are MDHEN and SYDVKM. The CDR3 sequence is 14 residues long. This CDR3 reads CASSTGDREGPQHF. As DNA, the CDR3 is TGTGCCAGCAGCACCGGTGACAGGGAGGGGCCCCAGCATTTT.

V and J are TRBV10-3 and TRBJ1-1; D remains unclear. CDR1 and CDR2 from the germline V gene are ENHRY and SYGVKD. V shed 0 bases and J shed 8 bases, with 4 bases lying between them. This CDR3 comprises 11 residues. As DNA, the CDR3 is TGTGCCATCAGTGAGTCGAGAGAAGCTTTCTTT. Residues: CAISESREAFF.

The CDR3 DNA follows: TGTGCCAGCAGCCCCAGAGGGGGCCCTACTCCCATGAACACTGAAGCTTTCTTT. Its translation: CASSPRGGPTPMNTEAFF. The chain carries TRBV7-8 and TRBJ1-1, with 7 positions matching TRBD1. Germline assignment: CDR1 SGHVS and CDR2 FQNEAQ. With V trimmed by 5 bases and J by 0 bases, 15 bases remained unmatched. The CDR3 contains 18 residues.

The J gene is TRBJ2-3, the V gene TRBV6-4, with TRBD1 as a possible D gene (6 bases). Germline values: CDR1 MRHNA, CDR2 SNTAGT. Trimming stripped 4 bases from V and 6 bases from J, with 8 bases between. CDR3 size: 12 residues. CDR3 sequence reads: CASSAQGDTQYF. The CDR3 DNA is TGTGCCAGCAGTGCACAGGGTGATACGCAGTATTTT.

This clone was seen once. The chain joins TRBV6-1 to TRBJ2-7; 7 bases are a match to TRBD1. Germline CDR1 MNHNS, CDR2 SASEGT. J lost 5 bases, V lost 5 bases, and 12 bases had no gene match. This CDR3 is built from 15 residues. The CDR3: CASSLGQPILDEQYF. The CDR3 bases are TGTGCCAGCAGTTTGGGACAGCCCATCCTAGACGAGCAGTACTTC.

The chain carries TRBV19 and TRBJ1-5; no reliable D call. The CDR3 covers 18 residues. Germline CDR1 reads LNHDA; CDR2 reads SQIVND (reference sequence). The germline V and J ends were trimmed by 7 bases and 0 bases, with 22 bases remaining between them. The CDR3 sequence is CASTRERTDTYSNQPQHF. The CDR3, as DNA: TGTGCCAGTACGAGGGAACGGACTGATACATATAGCAATCAGCCCCAGCATTTT.

This clone came up once. For the CDR3, the DNA is TGTGCCAGTAGTATCCGGCTAGCGGGGATAGATACGCAGTATTTT. Protein sequence: CASSIRLAGIDTQYF. V gene TRBV19 combines with J gene TRBJ2-3, with 9 bases matching TRBD2. Germline V CDR1 and CDR2: LNHDA, SQIVND (reference sequence). The CDR3 contains 15 residues. The junction had 6 bases not matched to a gene; V was cut back by 3 bases and J by 5 bases.

CDR3 coding DNA: TGTGCCAGCTCACCACCCAGAGCGGGGACAGGGGGCTACGAGCAGTACTTC. Protein: CASSPPRAGTGGYEQYF. The chain carries TRBV18 and TRBJ2-7; 11 bases map to TRBD1. Germline V gives CDR1 KGHSH, CDR2 LQKENI. The CDR3 runs 17 residues. J was trimmed by 3 bases and V by 0 bases; bases with no gene match: 7.

The chain joins TRBV19 to TRBJ2-1; TRBD1 is a possible D gene (6 bases). The CDR3 is 16 residues long. The V gene lost 7 bases and the J gene lost 7 bases, with 23 bases spanning the gap. CDR1 is LNHDA, CDR2 SQIVND, per germline (reference sequence). CDR3 nucleotide sequence: TGTGCCAGTACCGATCCCGGACAGATGGCCGGGAATGAGCAGTTCTTC. Protein: CASTDPGQMAGNEQFF.

The chain recombines TRBV6-5 with TRBJ1-4; tentative D call: TRBD1 (6 bases). The ends were cut back, 4 bases at V and 5 bases at J, with 14 bases in the middle. This CDR3 spans 15 amino acids. Germline lookup yields CDR1 MNHEY and CDR2 SVGAGI. In DNA, the CDR3 is TGTGCCAGCAGTTCGGACAGTTCGGCGAATGAAAAACTGTTTTTT. Translating gives CASSSDSSANEKLFF.